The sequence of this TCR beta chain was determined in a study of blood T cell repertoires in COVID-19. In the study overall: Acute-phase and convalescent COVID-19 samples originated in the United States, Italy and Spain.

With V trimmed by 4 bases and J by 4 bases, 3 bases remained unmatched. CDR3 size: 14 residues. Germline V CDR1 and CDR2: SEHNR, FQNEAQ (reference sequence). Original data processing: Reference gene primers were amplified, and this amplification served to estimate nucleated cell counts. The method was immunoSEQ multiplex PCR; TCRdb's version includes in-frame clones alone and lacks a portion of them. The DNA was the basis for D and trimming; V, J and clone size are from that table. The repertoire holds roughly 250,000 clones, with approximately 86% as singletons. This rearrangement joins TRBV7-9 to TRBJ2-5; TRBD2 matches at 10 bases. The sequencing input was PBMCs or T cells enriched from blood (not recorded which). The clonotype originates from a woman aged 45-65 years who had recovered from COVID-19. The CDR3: CASSYWTSGETQYF. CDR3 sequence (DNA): TGTGCCAGCAGCTATTGGACTAGCGGAGAGACCCAGTACTTC.